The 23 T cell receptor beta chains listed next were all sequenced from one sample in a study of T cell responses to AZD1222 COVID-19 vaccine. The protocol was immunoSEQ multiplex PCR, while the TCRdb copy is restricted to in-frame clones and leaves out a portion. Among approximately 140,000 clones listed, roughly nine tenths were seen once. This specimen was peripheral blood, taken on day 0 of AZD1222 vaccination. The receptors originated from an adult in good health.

The CDR3 DNA follows: TGCGCCAGCAGCTTGGAGGCAGAGCCTGATATTTATGGCTACACCTTC. This translates into CASSLEAEPDIYGYTF. V and J are TRBV5-1 and TRBJ1-2; D not resolved. Trimming took off 0 bases at V and 5 bases at J, with 17 bases between the two ends. The CDR3 runs to 16 residues. Germline CDR1 and CDR2: SGHRS and YFSETQ.

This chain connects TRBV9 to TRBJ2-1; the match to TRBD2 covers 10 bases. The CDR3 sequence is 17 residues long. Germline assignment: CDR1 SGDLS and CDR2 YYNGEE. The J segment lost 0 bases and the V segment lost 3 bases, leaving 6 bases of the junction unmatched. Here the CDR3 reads CASSGPGLASSYNEQFF. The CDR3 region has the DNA TGTGCCAGCAGCGGGCCGGGACTAGCGAGCTCCTACAATGAGCAGTTCTTC.

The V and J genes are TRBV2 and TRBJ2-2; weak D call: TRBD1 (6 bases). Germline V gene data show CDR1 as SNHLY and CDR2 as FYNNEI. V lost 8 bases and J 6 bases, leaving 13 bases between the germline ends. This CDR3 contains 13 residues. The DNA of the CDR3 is TGTGCCAGCCGGCCAGGGGTTTCCGGGGAGCTGTTTTTT. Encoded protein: CASRPGVSGELFF.

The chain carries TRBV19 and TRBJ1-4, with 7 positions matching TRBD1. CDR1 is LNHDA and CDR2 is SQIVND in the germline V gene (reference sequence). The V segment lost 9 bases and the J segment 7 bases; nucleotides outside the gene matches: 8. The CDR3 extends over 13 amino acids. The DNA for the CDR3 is TGTGCCAGCCCACAGGGGAACGTTGAAAAACTGTTTTTT. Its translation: CASPQGNVEKLFF. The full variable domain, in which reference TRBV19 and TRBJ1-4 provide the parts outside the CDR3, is DGGITQSPKYLFRKEGQNVTLSCEQNLNHDAMYWYRQDPGQGLRLIYYSQIVNDFQKGDIAEGYSVSREKKESFPLTVTSAQKNPTAFYLCASPQGNVEKLFFGSGTQLSVL.

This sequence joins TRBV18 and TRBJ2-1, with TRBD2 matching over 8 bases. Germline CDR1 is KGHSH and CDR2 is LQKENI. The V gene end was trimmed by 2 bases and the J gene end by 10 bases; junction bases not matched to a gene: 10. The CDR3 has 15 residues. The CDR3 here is CASSPVSSGYGEQFF. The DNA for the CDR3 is TGTGCCAGCTCACCAGTTTCTAGCGGGTACGGCGAGCAGTTCTTC.

The CDR3 loop is CASSEYSGRRTGELFF. Here the CDR3 DNA reads TGTGCCAGCAGTGAATATAGTGGGCGTCGTACCGGGGAGCTGTTTTTT. The chain is built from TRBV25-1 and TRBJ2-2; D unclear. CDR1 and CDR2 from the germline V gene are MGHDK and SYGVNS. This CDR3 is built from 16 residues. The V gene lost 0 bases and the J gene lost 5 bases, with 13 bases spanning the gap. The full variable domain, completed using reference TRBV25-1 and TRBJ2-2, is EADIYQTPRYLVIGTGKKITLECSQTMGHDKMYWYQQDPGMELHLIHYSYGVNSTEKGDLSSESTVSRIRTEHFPLTLESARPSHTSQYLCASSEYSGRRTGELFFGEGSRLTVL.

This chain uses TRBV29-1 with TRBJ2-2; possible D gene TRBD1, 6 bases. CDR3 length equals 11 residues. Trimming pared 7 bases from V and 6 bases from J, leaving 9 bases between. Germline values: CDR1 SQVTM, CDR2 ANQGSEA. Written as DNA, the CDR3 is TGCAGCGCACAGGGACCCGGGGAGCTGTTTTTT. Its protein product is CSAQGPGELFF.

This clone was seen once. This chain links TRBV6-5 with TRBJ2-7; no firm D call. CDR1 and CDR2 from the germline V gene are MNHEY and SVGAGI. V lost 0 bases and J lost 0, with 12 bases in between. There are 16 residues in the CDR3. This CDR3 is CASSYSGGYSSYEQYF. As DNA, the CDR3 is TGTGCCAGCAGTTACTCGGGCGGTTACAGCTCCTACGAGCAGTACTTC.

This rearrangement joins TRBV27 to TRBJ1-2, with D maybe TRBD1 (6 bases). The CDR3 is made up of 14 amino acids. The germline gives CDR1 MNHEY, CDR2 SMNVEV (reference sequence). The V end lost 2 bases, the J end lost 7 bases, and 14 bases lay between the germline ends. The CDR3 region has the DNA TGTGCCAGCAGTTTAACAGGGACGCCTAGTGGCTACACCTTC. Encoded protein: CASSLTGTPSGYTF.

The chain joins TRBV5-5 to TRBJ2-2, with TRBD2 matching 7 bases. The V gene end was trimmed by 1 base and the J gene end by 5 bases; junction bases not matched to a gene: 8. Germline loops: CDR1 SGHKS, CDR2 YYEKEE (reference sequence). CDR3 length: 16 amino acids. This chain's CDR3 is CASSLSGGSGTGELFF. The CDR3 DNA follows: TGTGCCAGCAGCTTGTCTGGCGGGAGTGGGACCGGGGAGCTGTTTTTT.

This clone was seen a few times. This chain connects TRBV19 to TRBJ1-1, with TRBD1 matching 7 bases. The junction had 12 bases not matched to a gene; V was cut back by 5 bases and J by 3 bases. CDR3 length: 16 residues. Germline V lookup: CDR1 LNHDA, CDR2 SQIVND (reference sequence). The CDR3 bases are TGTGCCAGTAGTCCAAGGGACAGTGGAGAATACACTGAAGCTTTCTTT. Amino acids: CASSPRDSGEYTEAFF. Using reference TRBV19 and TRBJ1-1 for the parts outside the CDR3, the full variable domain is DGGITQSPKYLFRKEGQNVTLSCEQNLNHDAMYWYRQDPGQGLRLIYYSQIVNDFQKGDIAEGYSVSREKKESFPLTVTSAQKNPTAFYLCASSPRDSGEYTEAFFGQGTRLTVV.

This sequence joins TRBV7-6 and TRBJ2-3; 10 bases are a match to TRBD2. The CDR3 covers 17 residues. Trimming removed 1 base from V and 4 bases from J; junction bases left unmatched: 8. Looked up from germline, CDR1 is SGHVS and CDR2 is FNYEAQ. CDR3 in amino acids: CASSLVSSGRGPDTQYF. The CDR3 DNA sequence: TGTGCCAGCAGCTTAGTATCGAGCGGGAGGGGCCCAGATACGCAGTATTTT.

The CDR3 is CASLNGGLDTEAFF. The CDR3, as DNA: TGTGCCAGCCTGAACGGGGGTCTGGACACTGAAGCTTTCTTT. This chain joins TRBV28 and TRBJ1-1; maybe TRBD1 (5 bases). Germline V gene data show CDR1 as MDHEN and CDR2 as SYDVKM. The CDR3 extends over 14 amino acids. Deletions cut 8 bases from V and 3 bases from J, with 16 bases between. Full variable domain (outside the CDR3, taken from reference TRBV28 and TRBJ1-1): DVKVTQSSRYLVKRTGEKVFLECVQDMDHENMFWYRQDPGLGLRLIYFSYDVKMKEKGDIPEGYSVSREKKERFSLILESASTNQTSMYLCASLNGGLDTEAFFGQGTRLTVV.

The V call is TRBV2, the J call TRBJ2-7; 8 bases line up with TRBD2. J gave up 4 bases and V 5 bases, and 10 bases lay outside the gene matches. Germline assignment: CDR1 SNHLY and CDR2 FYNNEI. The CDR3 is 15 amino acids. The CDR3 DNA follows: TGTGCCAGCAGTCCGTCGAGGGCGGGAGGTTACGAGCAGTACTTC. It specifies CASSPSRAGGYEQYF.

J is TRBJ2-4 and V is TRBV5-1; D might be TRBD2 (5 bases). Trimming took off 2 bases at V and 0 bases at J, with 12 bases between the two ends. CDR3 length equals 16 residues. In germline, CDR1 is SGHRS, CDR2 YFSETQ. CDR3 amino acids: CASSFGETLAKNIQYF. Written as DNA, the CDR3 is TGCGCCAGCAGCTTCGGGGAGACGCTAGCCAAAAACATTCAGTACTTC.

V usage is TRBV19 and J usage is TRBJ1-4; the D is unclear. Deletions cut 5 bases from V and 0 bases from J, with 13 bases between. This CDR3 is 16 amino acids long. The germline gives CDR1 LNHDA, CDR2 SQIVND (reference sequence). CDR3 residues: CASSGSRQTTNEKLFF. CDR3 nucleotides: TGTGCCAGTAGTGGATCCAGGCAGACAACTAATGAAAAACTGTTTTTT.

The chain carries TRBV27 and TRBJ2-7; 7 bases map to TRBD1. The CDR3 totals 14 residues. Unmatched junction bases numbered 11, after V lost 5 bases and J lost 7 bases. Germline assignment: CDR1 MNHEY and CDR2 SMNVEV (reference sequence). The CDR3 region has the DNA TGTGCCAGCAGTGCCCTCGGGCAGGGGGTTGAGCAGTACTTC. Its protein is CASSALGQGVEQYF.

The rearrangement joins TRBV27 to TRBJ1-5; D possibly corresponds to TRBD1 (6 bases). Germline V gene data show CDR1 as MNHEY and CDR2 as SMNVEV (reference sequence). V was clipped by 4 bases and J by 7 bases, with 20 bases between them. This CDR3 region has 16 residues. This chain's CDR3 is CASSSLRQGQGQPQHF. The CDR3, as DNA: TGTGCCAGCAGTTCTCTTAGGCAGGGGCAGGGCCAGCCCCAGCATTTT.

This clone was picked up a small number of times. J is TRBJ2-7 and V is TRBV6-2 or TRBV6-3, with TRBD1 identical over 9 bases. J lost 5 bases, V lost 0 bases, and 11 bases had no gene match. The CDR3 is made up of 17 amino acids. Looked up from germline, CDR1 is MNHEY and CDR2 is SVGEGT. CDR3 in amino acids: CASSYSGGGTGYNEQYF. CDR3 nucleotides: TGTGCCAGCAGTTACTCGGGCGGTGGGACAGGGTACAACGAGCAGTACTTC.

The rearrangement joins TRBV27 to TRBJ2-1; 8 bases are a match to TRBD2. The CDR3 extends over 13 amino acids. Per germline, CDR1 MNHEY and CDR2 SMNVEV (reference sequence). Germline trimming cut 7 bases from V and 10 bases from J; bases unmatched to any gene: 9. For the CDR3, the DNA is TGTGCCAGCACCATGACTTTAGCGGGAGAGCAGTTCTTC. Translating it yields CASTMTLAGEQFF.

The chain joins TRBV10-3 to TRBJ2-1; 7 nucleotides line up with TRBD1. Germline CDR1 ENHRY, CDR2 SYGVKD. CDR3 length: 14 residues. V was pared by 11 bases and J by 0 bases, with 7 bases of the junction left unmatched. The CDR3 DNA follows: TGTGCCGCCTCGGGACAGAGCTCCTACAATGAGCAGTTCTTC. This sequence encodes CAASGQSSYNEQFF.

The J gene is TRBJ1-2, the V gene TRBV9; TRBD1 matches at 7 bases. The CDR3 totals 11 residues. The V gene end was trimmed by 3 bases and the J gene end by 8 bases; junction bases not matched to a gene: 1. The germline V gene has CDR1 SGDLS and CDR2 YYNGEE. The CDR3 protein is CASSDRGGYTF. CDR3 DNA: TGTGCCAGCAGCGACAGGGGCGGCTACACCTTC.

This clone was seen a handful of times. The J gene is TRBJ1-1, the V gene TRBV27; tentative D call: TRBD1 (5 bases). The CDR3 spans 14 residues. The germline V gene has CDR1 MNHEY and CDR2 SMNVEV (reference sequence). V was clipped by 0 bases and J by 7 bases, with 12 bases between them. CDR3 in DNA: TGTGCCAGCAGTTTATCCCCAGGGTTAGGTGAAGCTTTCTTT. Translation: CASSLSPGLGEAFF.